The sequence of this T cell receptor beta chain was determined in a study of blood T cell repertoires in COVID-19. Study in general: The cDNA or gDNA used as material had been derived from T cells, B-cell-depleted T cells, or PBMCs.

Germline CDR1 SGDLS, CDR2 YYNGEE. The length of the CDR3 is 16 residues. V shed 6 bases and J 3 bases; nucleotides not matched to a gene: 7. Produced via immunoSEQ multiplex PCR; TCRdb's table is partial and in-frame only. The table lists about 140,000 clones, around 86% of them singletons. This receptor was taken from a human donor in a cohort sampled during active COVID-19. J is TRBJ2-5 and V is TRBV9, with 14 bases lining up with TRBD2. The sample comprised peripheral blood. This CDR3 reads CASNPGLAGAEETQYF. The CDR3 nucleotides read TGTGCCAGCAACCCGGGACTAGCGGGAGCCGAAGAGACCCAGTACTTC.